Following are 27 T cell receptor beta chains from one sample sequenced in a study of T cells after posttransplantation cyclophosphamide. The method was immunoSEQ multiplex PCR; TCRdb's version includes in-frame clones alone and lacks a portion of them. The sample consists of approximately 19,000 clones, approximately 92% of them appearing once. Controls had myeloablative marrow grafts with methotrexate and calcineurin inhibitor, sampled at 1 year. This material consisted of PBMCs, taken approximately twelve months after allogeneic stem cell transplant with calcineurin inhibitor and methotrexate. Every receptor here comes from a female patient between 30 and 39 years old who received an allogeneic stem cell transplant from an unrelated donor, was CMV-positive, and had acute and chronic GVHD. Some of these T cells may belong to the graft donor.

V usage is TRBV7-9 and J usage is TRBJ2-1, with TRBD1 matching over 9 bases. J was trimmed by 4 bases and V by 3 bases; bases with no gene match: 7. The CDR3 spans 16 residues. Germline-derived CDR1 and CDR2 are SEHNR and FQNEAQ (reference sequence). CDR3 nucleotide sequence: TGTGCCAGCAGCTTTGGAACGGGACAGGGTTACAATGAGCAGTTCTTC. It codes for CASSFGTGQGYNEQFF. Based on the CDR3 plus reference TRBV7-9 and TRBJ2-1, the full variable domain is DTGVSQNPRHKITKRGQNVTFRCDPISEHNRLYWYRQTLGQGPEFLTYFQNEAQLEKSRLLSDRFSAERPKGSFSTLEIQRTEQGDSAMYLCASSFGTGQGYNEQFFGPGTRLTVL.

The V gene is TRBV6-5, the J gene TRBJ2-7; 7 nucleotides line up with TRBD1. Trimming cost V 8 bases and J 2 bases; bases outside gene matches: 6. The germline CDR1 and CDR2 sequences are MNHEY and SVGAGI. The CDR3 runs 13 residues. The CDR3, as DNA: TGTGCCAGCTCTCCAGGGACAGCCTACGAGCAGTACTTC. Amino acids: CASSPGTAYEQYF.

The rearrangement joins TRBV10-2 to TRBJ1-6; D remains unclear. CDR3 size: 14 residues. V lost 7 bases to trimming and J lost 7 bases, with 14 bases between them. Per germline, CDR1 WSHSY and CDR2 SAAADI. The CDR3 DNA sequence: TGCGCCAGCAAGTTCCCTCACGAGAATTCACCCCTCCACTTT. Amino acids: CASKFPHENSPLHF.

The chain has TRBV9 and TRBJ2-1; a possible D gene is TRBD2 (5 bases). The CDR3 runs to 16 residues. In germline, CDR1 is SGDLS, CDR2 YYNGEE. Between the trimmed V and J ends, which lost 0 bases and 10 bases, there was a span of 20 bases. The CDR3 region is CASSVGISGTMGEQFF. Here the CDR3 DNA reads TGTGCCAGCAGCGTAGGAATAAGCGGTACTATGGGGGAGCAGTTCTTC.

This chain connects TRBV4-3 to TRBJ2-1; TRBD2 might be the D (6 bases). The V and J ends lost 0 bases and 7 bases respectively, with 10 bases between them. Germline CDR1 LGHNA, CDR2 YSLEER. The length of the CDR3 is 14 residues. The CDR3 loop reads CASSQDSSGNEQFF. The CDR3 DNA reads TGCGCCAGCAGCCAAGATAGCAGCGGGAATGAGCAGTTCTTC.

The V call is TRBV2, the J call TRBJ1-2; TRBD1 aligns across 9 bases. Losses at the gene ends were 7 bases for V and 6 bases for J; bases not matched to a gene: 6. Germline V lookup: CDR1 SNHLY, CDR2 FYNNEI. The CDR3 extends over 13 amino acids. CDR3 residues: CASTQQGANGYTF. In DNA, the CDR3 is TGTGCCAGCACTCAACAGGGGGCTAATGGCTACACCTTC.

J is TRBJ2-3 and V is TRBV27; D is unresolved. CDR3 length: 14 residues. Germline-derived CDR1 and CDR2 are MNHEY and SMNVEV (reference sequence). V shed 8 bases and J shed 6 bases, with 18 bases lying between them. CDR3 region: CASSLVRYFDTQYF. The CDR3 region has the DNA TGTGCCAGCTCGTTAGTCAGGTACTTCGATACGCAGTATTTT.

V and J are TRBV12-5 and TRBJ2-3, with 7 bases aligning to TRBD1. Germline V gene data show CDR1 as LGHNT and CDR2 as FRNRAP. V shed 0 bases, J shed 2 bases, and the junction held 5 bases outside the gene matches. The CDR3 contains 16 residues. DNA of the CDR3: TGTGCTAGTGGTTTGGTACCCGGGACAGTCACAGATACGCAGTATTTT. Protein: CASGLVPGTVTDTQYF. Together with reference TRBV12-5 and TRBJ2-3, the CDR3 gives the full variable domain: DARVTQTPRHKVTEMGQEVTMRCQPILGHNTVFWYRQTMMQGLELLAYFRNRAPLDDSGMPKDRFSAEMPDATLATLKIQPSEPRDSAVYFCASGLVPGTVTDTQYFGPGTRLTVL.

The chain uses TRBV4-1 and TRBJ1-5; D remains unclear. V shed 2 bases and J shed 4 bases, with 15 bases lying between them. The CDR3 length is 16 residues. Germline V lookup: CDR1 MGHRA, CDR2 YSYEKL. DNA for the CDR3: TGCGCCAGCAGCCAAAGCCTTGGACTGCTTAATCAGCCCCAGCATTTT. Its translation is CASSQSLGLLNQPQHF.

In DNA, the CDR3 is TGTGCCAGCAGCCAGGGGGGAACAGGGGAAGATACGCAGTATTTT. It specifies CASSQGGTGEDTQYF. The J gene is TRBJ2-3, the V gene TRBV11-3; possible D gene TRBD1, 7 bases. Trimming took off 5 bases at V and 5 bases at J, with 17 bases between the two ends. The CDR3 spans 15 residues. Germline V gene sequence: CDR1 SGHNT, CDR2 YENEEA. The variable domain in full, completed from reference TRBV11-3 and TRBJ2-3, reads EAGVVQSPRYKIIEKKQPVAFWCNPISGHNTLYWYLQNLGQGPELLIRYENEEAVDDSQLPKDRFSAERLKGVDSTLKIQPAELGDSAVYLCASSQGGTGEDTQYFGPGTRLTVL.

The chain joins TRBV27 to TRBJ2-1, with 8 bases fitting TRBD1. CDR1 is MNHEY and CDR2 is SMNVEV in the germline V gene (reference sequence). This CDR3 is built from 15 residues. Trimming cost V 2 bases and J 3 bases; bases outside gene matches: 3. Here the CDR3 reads CASSLGGQGYNEQFF. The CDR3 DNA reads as TGTGCCAGCAGTTTAGGAGGACAGGGCTACAATGAGCAGTTCTTC.

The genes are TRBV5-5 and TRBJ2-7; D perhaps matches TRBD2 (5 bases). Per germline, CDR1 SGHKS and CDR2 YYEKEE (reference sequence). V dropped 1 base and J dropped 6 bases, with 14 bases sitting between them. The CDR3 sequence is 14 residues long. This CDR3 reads CASSLMASFGEQYV. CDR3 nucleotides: TGTGCCAGCAGCTTGATGGCTAGCTTTGGCGAGCAGTACGTC.

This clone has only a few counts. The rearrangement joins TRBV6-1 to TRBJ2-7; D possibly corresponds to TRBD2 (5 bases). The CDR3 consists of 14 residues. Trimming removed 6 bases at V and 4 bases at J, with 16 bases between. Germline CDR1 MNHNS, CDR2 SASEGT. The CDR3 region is CASSPGNGKYEQYF. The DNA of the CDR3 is TGTGCCAGCAGCCCCGGGAACGGGAAATACGAGCAGTACTTC.

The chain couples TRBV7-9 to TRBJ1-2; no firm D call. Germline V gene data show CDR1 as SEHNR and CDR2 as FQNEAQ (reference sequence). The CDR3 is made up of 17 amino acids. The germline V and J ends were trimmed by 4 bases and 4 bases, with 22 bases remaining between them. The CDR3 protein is CASSSKPPPDGAYGYTF. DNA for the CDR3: TGTGCCAGCAGCTCAAAACCCCCGCCCGATGGAGCCTATGGCTACACCTTC.

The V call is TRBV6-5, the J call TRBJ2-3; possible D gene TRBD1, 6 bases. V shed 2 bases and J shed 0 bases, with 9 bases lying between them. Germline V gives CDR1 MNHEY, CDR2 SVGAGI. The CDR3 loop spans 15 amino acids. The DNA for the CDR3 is TGTGCCAGCAGTTACCAGGACAGAAGCACAGATACGCAGTATTTT. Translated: CASSYQDRSTDTQYF.

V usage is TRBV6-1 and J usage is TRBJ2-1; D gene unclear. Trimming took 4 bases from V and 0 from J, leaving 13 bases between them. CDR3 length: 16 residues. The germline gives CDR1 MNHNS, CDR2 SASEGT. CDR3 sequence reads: CASSAVLQSSYNEQFF. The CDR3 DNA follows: TGTGCCAGCAGTGCCGTGTTACAAAGCTCCTACAATGAGCAGTTCTTC.

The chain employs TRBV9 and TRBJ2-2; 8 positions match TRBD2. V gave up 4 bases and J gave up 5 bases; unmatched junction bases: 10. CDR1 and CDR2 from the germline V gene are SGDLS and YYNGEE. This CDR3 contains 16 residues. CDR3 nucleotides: TGTGCCAGCAGCAGAGGGCCGGGAGGGCGTACCGGGGAGCTGTTTTTT. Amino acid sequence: CASSRGPGGRTGELFF.

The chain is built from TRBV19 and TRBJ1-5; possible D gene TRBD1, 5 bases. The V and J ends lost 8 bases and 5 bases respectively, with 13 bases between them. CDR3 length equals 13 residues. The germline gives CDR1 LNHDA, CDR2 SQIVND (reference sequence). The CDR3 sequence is CASGRGLYQPQHF. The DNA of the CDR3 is TGTGCCAGTGGGAGGGGCCTATATCAGCCCCAGCATTTT.

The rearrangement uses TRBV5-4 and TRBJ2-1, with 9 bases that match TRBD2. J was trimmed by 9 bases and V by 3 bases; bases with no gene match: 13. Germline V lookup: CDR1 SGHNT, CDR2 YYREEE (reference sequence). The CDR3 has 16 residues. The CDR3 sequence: CASSSNTVAGGGEQFF. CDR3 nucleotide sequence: TGTGCCAGCAGCTCCAACACTGTGGCGGGAGGGGGTGAGCAGTTCTTC.

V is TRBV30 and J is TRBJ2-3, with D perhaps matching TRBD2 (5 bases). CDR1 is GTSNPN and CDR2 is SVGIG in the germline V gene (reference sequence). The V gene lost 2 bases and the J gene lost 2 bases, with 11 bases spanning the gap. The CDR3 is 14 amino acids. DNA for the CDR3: TGTGCCTGGAGTAAGGCTAGCCTCACAGATACGCAGTATTTT. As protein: CAWSKASLTDTQYF. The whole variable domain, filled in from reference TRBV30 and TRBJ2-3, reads SQTIHQWPATLVQPVGSPLSLECTVEGTSNPNLYWYRQAAGRGLQLLFYSVGIGQISSEVPQNLSASRPQDRQFILSSKKLLLSDSGFYLCAWSKASLTDTQYFGPGTRLTVL.

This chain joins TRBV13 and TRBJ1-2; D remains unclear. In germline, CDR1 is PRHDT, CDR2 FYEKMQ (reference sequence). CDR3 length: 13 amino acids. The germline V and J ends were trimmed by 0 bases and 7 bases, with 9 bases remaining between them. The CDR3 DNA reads TGTGCCAGCAGCTTAGGGCTGGAGGCTGGCTACACCTTC. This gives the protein CASSLGLEAGYTF.

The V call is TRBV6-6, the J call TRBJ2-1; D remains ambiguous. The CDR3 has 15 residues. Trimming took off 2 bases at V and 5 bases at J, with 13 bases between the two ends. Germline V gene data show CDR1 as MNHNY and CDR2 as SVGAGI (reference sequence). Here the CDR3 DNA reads TGTGCCAGCAGTTACGCTACCTATCCGGACAATGAGCAGTTCTTC. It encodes CASSYATYPDNEQFF.

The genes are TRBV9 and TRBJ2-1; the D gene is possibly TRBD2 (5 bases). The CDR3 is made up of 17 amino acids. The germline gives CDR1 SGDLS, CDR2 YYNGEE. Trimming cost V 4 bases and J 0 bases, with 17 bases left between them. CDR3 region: CASSPFRRISSYNEQFF. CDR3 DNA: TGTGCCAGCAGCCCATTTAGGAGGATTAGCTCCTACAATGAGCAGTTCTTC.

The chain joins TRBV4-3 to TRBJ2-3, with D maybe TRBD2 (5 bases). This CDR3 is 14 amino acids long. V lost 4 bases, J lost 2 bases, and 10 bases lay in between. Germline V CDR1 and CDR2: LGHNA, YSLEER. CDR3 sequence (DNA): TGCGCCAGCAGCCTTGGGAGTGACACAGATACGCAGTATTTT. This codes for CASSLGSDTDTQYF.

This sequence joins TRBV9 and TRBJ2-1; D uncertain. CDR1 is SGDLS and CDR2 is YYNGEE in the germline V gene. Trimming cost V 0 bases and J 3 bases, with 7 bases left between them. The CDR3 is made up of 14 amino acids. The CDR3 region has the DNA TGTGCCAGCAGCGTAGATCACGGCTACAATGAGCAGTTCTTC. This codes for CASSVDHGYNEQFF.

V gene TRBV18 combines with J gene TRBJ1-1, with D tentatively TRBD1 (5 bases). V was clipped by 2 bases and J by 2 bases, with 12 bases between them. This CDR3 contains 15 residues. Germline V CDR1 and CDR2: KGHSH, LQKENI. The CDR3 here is CASSPAGQVNTEAFF. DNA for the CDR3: TGTGCCAGCTCACCAGCAGGGCAGGTTAACACTGAAGCTTTCTTT.

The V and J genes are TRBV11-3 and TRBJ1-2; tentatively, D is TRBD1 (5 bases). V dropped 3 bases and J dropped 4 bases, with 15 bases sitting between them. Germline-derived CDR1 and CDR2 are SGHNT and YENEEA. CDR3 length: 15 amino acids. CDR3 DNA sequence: TGTGCCAGCAGCTTCCTCCCAGGGTACGGCTATGGCTACACCTTC. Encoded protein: CASSFLPGYGYGYTF.